Following are 6 T cell receptor beta chains from one sample sequenced in a study of cytomegalovirus exposure and HLA in healthy donors. Profiled with immunoSEQ multiplex PCR; TCRdb holds only in-frame clones, not every one. The table has roughly 98,000 clones, around 88% seen once. The source material was PBMCs. The origin of the receptors is a woman aged 25 to 39 in good health and CMV-seronegative.

The genes are TRBV10-3 and TRBJ1-5; 9 nucleotides agree with TRBD1. With V trimmed by 2 bases and J by 6 bases, 5 bases remained unmatched. CDR1 ENHRY and CDR2 SYGVKD come from the germline V gene. CDR3 size: 15 residues. This CDR3 is CAISETTGGVQPQHF. The DNA for the CDR3 is TGTGCCATCAGTGAGACTACAGGGGGCGTTCAGCCCCAGCATTTT.

CDR3 sequence (DNA): TGTGCCAGCAGCGGAAGACTCAGGAACACCGGGGAGCTGTTTTTT. Translated: CASSGRLRNTGELFF. The V call is TRBV9, the J call TRBJ2-2; no definite D call. Germline V gives CDR1 SGDLS, CDR2 YYNGEE. V lost 3 bases, J lost 1 base, and 10 bases lay in between. The CDR3 runs 15 residues.

V gene TRBV28 combines with J gene TRBJ1-5, with D uncertain. Looked up from germline, CDR1 is MDHEN and CDR2 is SYDVKM. V lost 3 bases and J lost 3, with 9 bases in between. The length of the CDR3 is 14 residues. The CDR3, as DNA: TGTGCCAGCAGTTTGGTACCTAACAATCAGCCCCAGCATTTT. The encoded protein is CASSLVPNNQPQHF.

The chain uses TRBV27 and TRBJ1-5, with 10 positions matching TRBD1. This CDR3 has 13 amino acids. V was pared by 5 bases and J by 5 bases, with 0 bases of the junction left unmatched. From germline, CDR1 is MNHEY and CDR2 SMNVEV (reference sequence). The CDR3 reads CASSGTGDQPQHF. CDR3 nucleotide sequence: TGTGCCAGCAGTGGGACAGGGGATCAGCCCCAGCATTTT.

The V gene is TRBV27, the J gene TRBJ2-7, with 7 bases aligning to TRBD2. Germline-derived CDR1 and CDR2 are MNHEY and SMNVEV (reference sequence). CDR3 size: 15 residues. The J segment lost 3 bases and the V segment lost 5 bases, leaving 10 bases of the junction unmatched. CDR3 DNA sequence: TGTGCCAGCAGTCCCCTGGGCGGGAGTGACTACGAGCAGTACTTC. Its protein is CASSPLGGSDYEQYF.

The chain is built from TRBV7-3 and TRBJ2-7; possible D gene TRBD2, 6 bases. Trimming shortened V by 5 bases and J by 5 bases, and 16 bases separated the two germline ends. Germline V gene lookup returns CDR1 SGHTA and CDR2 FQGTGA. There are 14 residues in the CDR3. CDR3 region: CASSPAGTSHEQYF. The CDR3, as DNA: TGTGCCAGCAGCCCGGCGGGAACCTCACACGAGCAGTACTTC.